A single sample is the source of the 13 T cell receptor beta chains below, sequenced in a study of T-cell reconstitution after alpha-beta-depleted transplantation in children. The TCRbeta library incorporated unique molecular identifiers. One entry per CDR3 protein, called by TCRdb with MiXCR from the PCR reads. The table records a few hundred thousand distinct CDR3 sequences, 13% of them present only once. This sample comprised PBMCs, mostly from graft donor cells, obtained 360 days after TCRalphabeta/CD19-depleted stem cell transplant. The receptor set was obtained from a male patient younger than 18 who had a stem cell transplant for acute myeloid leukemia, so the T cells may come from the graft donor.

This clonotype occurred a few times. The chain links TRBV2 to TRBJ2-5; D gene unclear. Trimming took 5 bases from V and 0 from J, leaving 13 bases between them. The length of the CDR3 is 15 residues. The germline V gene has CDR1 SNHLY and CDR2 FYNNEI. The CDR3: CASSTNSRYQETQYF. In DNA form, the CDR3 reads TGTGCCAGCAGTACTAATTCTAGATACCAAGAGACCCAGTACTTC.

This clonotype has at least ten counts. The chain employs TRBV6-2 or TRBV6-3 and TRBJ2-5; no clear D. Germline V lookup: CDR1 MNHEY, CDR2 SVGEGT. The CDR3 extends over 14 amino acids. V lost 7 bases, J lost 4 bases, and 16 bases lay in between. This chain's CDR3 is CASTPRIGLETQYF. In DNA form, the CDR3 reads TGTGCCAGCACCCCCCGAATAGGCCTAGAGACCCAGTACTTC.

This clonotype was recorded at least ten times. This chain joins TRBV20-1 and TRBJ2-7; 12 bases match TRBD1. Per the germline V gene, CDR1 is DFQATT and CDR2 is SNEGSKA (reference sequence). V gave up 1 base and J gave up 4 bases; unmatched junction bases: 5. The CDR3 runs to 15 residues. The CDR3 DNA is TGCAGTGCTAGAGCAAGGGACAGGGGGCAATACGAGCAGTACTTC. Its translation: CSARARDRGQYEQYF.

This chain links TRBV11-2 with TRBJ2-7, with a weak D call TRBD2 (6 bases). CDR3 length equals 19 residues. Trimming cost V 5 bases and J 0 bases, with 26 bases left between them. The germline V gene encodes CDR1 SGHAT and CDR2 FQNNGV. CDR3 amino acids: CASSHKLAAGLLSSYEQYF. In DNA form, the CDR3 reads TGTGCCAGCAGCCATAAACTAGCAGCGGGTCTTTTAAGCTCCTACGAGCAGTACTTC.

This clonotype appeared a few times. The V gene is TRBV9, the J gene TRBJ2-1, with 12 bases that match TRBD2. CDR3 size: 17 residues. The V gene's germline CDR1 is SGDLS and CDR2 YYNGEE. The ends lost 4 bases at V and 9 bases at J; junction bases unmatched: 14. The CDR3 DNA sequence: TGTGCCAGCAGCCTACTCTCGTGGACTAGCGGGATTCTTGAGCAGTTCTTC. Translating it yields CASSLLSWTSGILEQFF. Full variable domain (missing parts from reference TRBV9 and TRBJ2-1): DSGVTQTPKHLITATGQRVTLRCSPRSGDLSVYWYQQSLDQGLQFLIQYYNGEERAKGNILERFSAQQFPDLHSELNLSSLELGDSALYFCASSLLSWTSGILEQFFGPGTRLTVL.

This clonotype has a count of ten or more. The CDR3 nucleotides read TGTGCCAGCAGTGGCCCCCTCGCGGGAGGCCCCTACGAGCAGTACTTC. It yields the protein CASSGPLAGGPYEQYF. The chain couples TRBV6-2 or TRBV6-3 to TRBJ2-7; 8 bases match TRBD2. The germline V gene has CDR1 MNHEY and CDR2 SVGEGT. J gave up 2 bases and V 5 bases, and 11 bases lay outside the gene matches. The CDR3 has 16 amino acids.

The V gene is TRBV6-1, the J gene TRBJ2-7; 9 nucleotides align to TRBD2. The CDR3 contains 15 residues. Trimming cost V 7 bases and J 0 bases; bases outside gene matches: 7. Per the germline V gene, CDR1 is MNHNS and CDR2 is SASEGT. In DNA form, the CDR3 reads TGTGCCAGCATCCCCCGAGCGGGAGGCTCCTACGAGCAGTACTTC. This sequence encodes CASIPRAGGSYEQYF.

The V gene is TRBV7-9, the J gene TRBJ2-7; D is unresolved. The CDR3 covers 12 residues. V lost 5 bases and J lost 9, with 14 bases in between. From germline, CDR1 is SEHNR and CDR2 FQNEAQ (reference sequence). The DNA for the CDR3 is TGTGCCAGCAGCCCCGGCGCCGTAGCGCAGTACTTC. Translation: CASSPGAVAQYF.

This clonotype was seen a handful of times. CDR3 loop: CSASTPSGSNEQFF. DNA of the CDR3: TGCAGTGCTAGTACACCTAGCGGGAGCAATGAGCAGTTCTTC. The chain joins TRBV20-1 to TRBJ2-1; 10 nucleotides line up with TRBD2. The germline V gene has CDR1 DFQATT and CDR2 SNEGSKA (reference sequence). The CDR3 spans 14 residues. J was trimmed by 6 bases and V by 3 bases; bases with no gene match: 5.

This clonotype was recorded a few times. V gene TRBV7-2 combines with J gene TRBJ2-1; 7 nucleotides match TRBD1. The CDR3 is 15 amino acids. V lost 4 bases, J lost 11 bases, and 14 bases stayed unmatched. Germline CDR1 SGHTA, CDR2 FQGNSA. The CDR3: CASSSIWGTVSKQFF. Written as DNA, the CDR3 is TGTGCCAGCAGCTCTATATGGGGGACAGTCAGTAAGCAGTTCTTC. The complete variable domain, with remaining parts taken from reference TRBV7-2 and TRBJ2-1, reads GAGVSQSPSNKVTEKGKDVELRCDPISGHTALYWYRQSLGQGLEFLIYFQGNSAPDKSGLPSDRFSAERTGGSVSTLTIQRTQQEDSAVYLCASSSIWGTVSKQFFGPGTRLTVL.

The chain links TRBV3-1 to TRBJ2-1, with D perhaps TRBD2 (5 bases). CDR1 LGHDT and CDR2 YNNKEL come from the germline V gene (reference sequence). Deletions cut 1 base from V and 0 bases from J, with 10 bases between. CDR3 length equals 16 residues. In DNA form, the CDR3 reads TGTGCCAGCAGCCAAGTCGGACTGCTCTCCTACAATGAGCAGTTCTTC. Translation gives CASSQVGLLSYNEQFF.

The J gene is TRBJ2-7, the V gene TRBV7-9, with D perhaps being TRBD1 or TRBD2 (6 bases each). Germline CDR1 is SEHNR and CDR2 is FQNEAQ (reference sequence). The CDR3 is 14 residues long. V was trimmed by 4 bases and J by 4 bases, leaving 14 bases between them. CDR3: CASSSPIGGYEQYF. CDR3 sequence (DNA): TGTGCCAGCAGCTCCCCTATAGGGGGGTACGAGCAGTACTTC. Looking up the rest from reference TRBV7-9 and TRBJ2-7 gives the full variable domain: DTGVSQNPRHKITKRGQNVTFRCDPISEHNRLYWYRQTLGQGPEFLTYFQNEAQLEKSRLLSDRFSAERPKGSFSTLEIQRTEQGDSAMYLCASSSPIGGYEQYFGPGTRLTVT.

This clonotype was found many times. The CDR3 nucleotides are TGTGCCAGCAGTTTTCTAGCGGGAGGGCGGGAGACCCAGTACTTC. This encodes CASSFLAGGRETQYF. The chain has TRBV28 and TRBJ2-5; 12 bases agree with TRBD2. Germline trimming cut 3 bases from V and 5 bases from J; bases unmatched to any gene: 4. Germline V lookup: CDR1 MDHEN, CDR2 SYDVKM. The CDR3 length is 15 residues.